This T cell receptor beta chain was retrieved from a study of blood T cell repertoires in COVID-19. Assay: immunoSEQ multiplex PCR; the TCRdb copy retains only in-frame clones and omits some. This sample has tens of thousands of clones, with about four fifths found just once. Trimming removed 5 bases from V and 4 bases from J; junction bases left unmatched: 2. Per the germline V gene, CDR1 is SGHAT and CDR2 is FQNNGV. The CDR3 covers 15 residues. The clonotype comes from a woman older than 75 with active or convalescent COVID-19. Sequences were obtained from peripheral blood. The gene calls are TRBV11-2 and TRBJ2-2; the match to TRBD2 covers 12 bases. The CDR3 bases are TGTGCCAGCAGCGCGGGACTAGCGGGCACCGGGGAGCTGTTTTTT. It specifies CASSAGLAGTGELFF.